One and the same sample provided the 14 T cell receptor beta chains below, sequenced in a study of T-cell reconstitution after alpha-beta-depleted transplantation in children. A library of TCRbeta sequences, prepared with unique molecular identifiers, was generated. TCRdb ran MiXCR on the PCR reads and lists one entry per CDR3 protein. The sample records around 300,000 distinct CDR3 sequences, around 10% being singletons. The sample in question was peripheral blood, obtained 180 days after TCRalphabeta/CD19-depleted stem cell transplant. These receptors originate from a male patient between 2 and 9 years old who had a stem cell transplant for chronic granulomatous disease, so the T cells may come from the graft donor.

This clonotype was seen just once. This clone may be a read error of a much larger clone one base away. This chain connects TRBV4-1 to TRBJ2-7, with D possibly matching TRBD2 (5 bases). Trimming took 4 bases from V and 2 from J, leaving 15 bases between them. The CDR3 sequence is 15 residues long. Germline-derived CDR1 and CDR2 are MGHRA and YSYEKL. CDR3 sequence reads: CASSPGGEKTYEQYF. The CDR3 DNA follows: TGCGCCAGCAGCCCCGGAGGAGAAAAAACCTACGAGCAGTACTTC.

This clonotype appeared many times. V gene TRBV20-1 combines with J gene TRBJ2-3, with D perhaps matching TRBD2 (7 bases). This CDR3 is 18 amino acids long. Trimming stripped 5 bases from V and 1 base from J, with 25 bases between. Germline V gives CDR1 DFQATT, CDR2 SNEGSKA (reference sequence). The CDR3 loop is CSAPFGGGALSRTDTQYF. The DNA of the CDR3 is TGCAGTGCTCCCTTCGGTGGGGGGGCCCTAAGCCGCACAGATACGCAGTATTTT.

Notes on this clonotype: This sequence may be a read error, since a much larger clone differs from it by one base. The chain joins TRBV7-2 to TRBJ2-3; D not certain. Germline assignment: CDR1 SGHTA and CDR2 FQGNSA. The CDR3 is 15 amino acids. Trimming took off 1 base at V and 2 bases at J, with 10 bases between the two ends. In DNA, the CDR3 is TGTGCCAGCAGCTTAGTGGGCAGGTTCACAGATACGCAGTATTTT. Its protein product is CASSLVGRFTDTQYF.

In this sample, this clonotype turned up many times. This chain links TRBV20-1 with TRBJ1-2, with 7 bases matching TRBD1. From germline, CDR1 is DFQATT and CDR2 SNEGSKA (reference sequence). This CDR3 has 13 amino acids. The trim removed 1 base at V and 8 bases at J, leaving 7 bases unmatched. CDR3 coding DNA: TGCAGTGCTAGAGTCGTCGACAGGGTCGGCTACACCTTC. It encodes CSARVVDRVGYTF.

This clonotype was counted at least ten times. CDR3 region: CSVEDFVDRANNEQFF. The CDR3 bases are TGCAGCGTTGAAGATTTCGTAGATAGAGCCAACAATGAGCAGTTCTTC. J is TRBJ2-1 and V is TRBV29-1; no clear D gene. V gave up 0 bases and J gave up 5 bases, with 17 bases separating them. The CDR3 totals 16 residues. The V gene's germline CDR1 is SQVTM and CDR2 ANQGSEA.

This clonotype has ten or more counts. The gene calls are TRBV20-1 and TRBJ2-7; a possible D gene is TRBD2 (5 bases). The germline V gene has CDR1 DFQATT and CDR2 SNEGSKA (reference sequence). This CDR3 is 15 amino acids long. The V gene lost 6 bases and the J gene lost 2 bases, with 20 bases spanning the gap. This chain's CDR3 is CSAGDQEIAPYEQYF. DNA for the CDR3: TGCAGTGCGGGAGACCAGGAAATAGCTCCCTACGAGCAGTACTTC.

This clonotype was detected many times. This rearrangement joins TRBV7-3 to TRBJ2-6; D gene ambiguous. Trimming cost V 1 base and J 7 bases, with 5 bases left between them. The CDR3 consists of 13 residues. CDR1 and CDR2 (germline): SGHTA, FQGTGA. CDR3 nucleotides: TGTGCCAGCAGCTTAATGCCTGCCAACGTCCTGACTTTC. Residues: CASSLMPANVLTF.

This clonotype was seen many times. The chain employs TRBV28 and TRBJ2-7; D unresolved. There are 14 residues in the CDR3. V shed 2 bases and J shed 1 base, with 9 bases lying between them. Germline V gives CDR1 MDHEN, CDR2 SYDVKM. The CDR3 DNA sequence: TGTGCCAGCAGTTTACCACCGTCATCCTACGAGCAGTACTTC. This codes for CASSLPPSSYEQYF.

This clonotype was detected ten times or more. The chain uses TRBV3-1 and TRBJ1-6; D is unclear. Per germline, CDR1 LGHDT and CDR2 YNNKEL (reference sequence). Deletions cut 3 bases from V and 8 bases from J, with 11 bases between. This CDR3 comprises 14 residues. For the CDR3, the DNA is TGTGCCAGCAGCCACGGTCAGTGGGATTCACCCCTCCACTTT. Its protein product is CASSHGQWDSPLHF.

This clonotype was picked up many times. In DNA, the CDR3 is TGCAGTGCTATCGTAGCGGGAGGGCCTTACAATGAGCAGTTCTTC. Amino acids: CSAIVAGGPYNEQFF. The chain links TRBV20-1 to TRBJ2-1; 11 bases agree with TRBD2. The CDR3 is 15 residues long. Trimming removed 4 bases from V and 4 bases from J; junction bases left unmatched: 6. Germline CDR1 is DFQATT and CDR2 is SNEGSKA (reference sequence).

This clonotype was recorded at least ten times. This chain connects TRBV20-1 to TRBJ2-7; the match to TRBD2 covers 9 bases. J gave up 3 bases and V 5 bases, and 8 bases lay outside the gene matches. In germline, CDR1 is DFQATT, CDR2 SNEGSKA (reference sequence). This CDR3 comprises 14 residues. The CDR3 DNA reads TGCAGTGCTCCGCGGGAGGGGGATTACTACGAGCAGTACTTC. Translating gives CSAPREGDYYEQYF.

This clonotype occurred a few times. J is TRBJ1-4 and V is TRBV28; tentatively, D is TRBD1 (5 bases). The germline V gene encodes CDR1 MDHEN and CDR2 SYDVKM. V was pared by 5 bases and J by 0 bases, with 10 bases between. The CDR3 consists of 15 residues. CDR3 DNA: TGTGCCAGCAGTCTCCAGGGTGCAACTAATGAAAAACTGTTTTTT. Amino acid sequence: CASSLQGATNEKLFF.

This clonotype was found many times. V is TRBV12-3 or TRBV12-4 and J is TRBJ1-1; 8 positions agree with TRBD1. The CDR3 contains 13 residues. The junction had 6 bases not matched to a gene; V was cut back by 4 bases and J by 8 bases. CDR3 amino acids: CASSSRTGREAFF. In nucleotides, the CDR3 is TGTGCCAGCAGTTCAAGGACAGGGCGAGAAGCTTTCTTT.

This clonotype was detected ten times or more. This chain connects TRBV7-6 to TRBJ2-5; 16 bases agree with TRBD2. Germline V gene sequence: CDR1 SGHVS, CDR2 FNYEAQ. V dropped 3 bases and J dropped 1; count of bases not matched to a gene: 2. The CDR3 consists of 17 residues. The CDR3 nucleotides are TGTGCCAGCAGCTTTGGGACTAGCGGGAGGGTCCAAGAGACCCAGTACTTC. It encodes CASSFGTSGRVQETQYF.